The 6 T cell receptor beta chains presented below share a single source sample, sequenced in a study of STAT3 mutations in large granular lymphocyte leukemia. Whole-study results and caveats: In T-cell large granular lymphocyte leukemia, about half of patients showed multiple immunodominant subclonotypes.

These receptors' antigens are unknown. Some clones are missing from TCRdb's copy, which holds only in-frame ones; the method was immunoSEQ multiplex PCR. The table records 30,000 to 40,000 clones, about 90% of them present only once. Material: peripheral blood mononuclear cells. The receptors come from a man in his 60s with T-cell large granular lymphocyte leukemia. Some clones in this sample may be carry-over from other donors' samples.

About this clone: At one boundary the junction diverges from the germline segment, which might be a read error. V and J are TRBV7-7 and TRBJ2-1, with 8 bases that match TRBD2. The CDR3 has 15 amino acids. Germline CDR1 reads SSHAT; CDR2 reads FNYEAQ (reference sequence). The CDR3: CASSQGLGLVYEQFF. In DNA form, the CDR3 reads TGTGCTAGCAGCCAGGGACTAGGTTTAGTCTATGAGCAGTTCTTC.

The genes are TRBV27 and TRBJ2-3; D possibly uses TRBD1 or TRBD2 (6 bases each). V was clipped by 0 bases and J by 8 bases, with 24 bases between them. CDR1 and CDR2 from the germline V gene are MNHEY and SMNVEV (reference sequence). The CDR3 consists of 18 residues. CDR3 DNA: TGTGCCAGCAGTTTATCGTTTGGGGGGCCCCTCGTCAGGGGTACGCAGTATTTT. Protein: CASSLSFGGPLVRGTQYF.

Concerning this clone: The germline gene is not matched at one end of the junction; a read error may be the cause. The V gene is TRBV6-1, the J gene TRBJ1-4; no clear D. The germline V gene encodes CDR1 MNHNS and CDR2 SASEGT. The CDR3 spans 11 residues. CDR3 bases: TGTGCCAGCAGTGAAGATGCGACTCTCCTATTT. Translated: CASSEDATLLF.

The V call is TRBV4-3, the J call TRBJ2-5; D possibly corresponds to TRBD2 (5 bases). Trimming cost V 0 bases and J 2 bases, with 7 bases left between them. The CDR3 has 14 amino acids. Per the germline V gene, CDR1 is LGHNA and CDR2 is YSLEER. CDR3 loop: CASSQDRGQETQYF. In nucleotides, the CDR3 is TGCGCCAGCAGCCAAGACCGGGGACAAGAGACCCAGTACTTC.

The V gene is TRBV7-2, the J gene TRBJ2-3; 11 bases match TRBD2. Germline V CDR1 and CDR2: SGHTA, FQGNSA. The CDR3 is 15 residues long. V was clipped by 5 bases and J by 3 bases; unmatched bases: 4. DNA for the CDR3: TGTGCCAGCAGCCCATGGACTAGCGGGACAGATACGCAGTATTTT. This translates into CASSPWTSGTDTQYF.

This chain connects TRBV9 to TRBJ2-6; D unresolved. The V end lost 3 bases, the J end lost 0 bases, and 7 bases lay between the germline ends. Germline V gives CDR1 SGDLS, CDR2 YYNGEE. This CDR3 region has 15 residues. The CDR3 loop reads CASSGQNSGANVLTF. DNA of the CDR3: TGTGCCAGCAGCGGACAAAACTCTGGGGCCAACGTCCTGACTTTC.